The source of this TCR beta chain is a study of T cell responses to AZD1222 COVID-19 vaccine. Overall study findings and caveats: Reports say nearly half of spike-specific TCRs go after unmutated variant regions. No day 14 peak samples; only post-peak repertoires were characterized. Spike-specific TCR breadth and depth rose after two AZD1222 doses. The number of AZD1222 recipients seropositive at baseline was only 5 to 7.

Clones were read by immunoSEQ multiplex PCR, and TCRdb kept only the in-frame ones, dropping some. This sample carries about 93,000 clones, 80% to 90% of them seen once, and the ten largest clones take approximately 7.9%. Germline V gives CDR1 MNHEY, CDR2 SVGAGI. V lost 4 bases and J lost 8; bases outside the gene matches: 9. The CDR3 has 14 residues. In regard to this clone: Its antigen is undetermined.

This receptor was taken from an adult in good health. The sequencing here drew on peripheral blood, taken on day 0 of AZD1222 vaccination. The gene calls are TRBV6-5 and TRBJ1-2; TRBD1 agrees at 8 bases. The CDR3, as DNA: TGTGCCAGCAGTTTCGACAGGGGTGTTGACGGCTACACCTTC. Amino acids: CASSFDRGVDGYTF.